This T cell receptor beta chain comes out of a study of blood T cell repertoires in COVID-19. Study-level information: Collection of acute and convalescent COVID-19 samples took place in the United States, Italy and Spain. T cells, B-cell-depleted T cells, or PBMCs supplied cDNA or gDNA.

This clone came up a few times. Trimming took off 2 bases at V and 4 bases at J, with 13 bases between the two ends. CDR3 size: 15 residues. The V gene's germline CDR1 is KGHSH and CDR2 LQKENI. Under the authors' procedure: Reference gene primer amplification in the assay estimated nucleated cell counts. The data were produced by immunoSEQ multiplex PCR, yet TCRdb's version contains in-frame clones alone and is incomplete. V, J and clone size reflect that table, while D and trimming were determined from the DNA. The sample lists about 97,000 clones, roughly 85% seen once, with around 2% in the top ten.

The J gene is TRBJ2-3, the V gene TRBV18; a weak D match, TRBD2 (5 bases). The sequence derives from a woman aged 65 to 85 with active or convalescent COVID-19. Specimen: peripheral blood. Here the CDR3 DNA reads TGTGCCAGCTCACCAGAGAGCGGAGCCCCAGATACGCAGTATTTT. Amino acid sequence: CASSPESGAPDTQYF.